Listed below are T cell receptor beta chains from one sample, sequenced in a study of blood T cells in healthy people across ages. MiXCR was run by TCRdb on the 5' RACE reads, yielding one entry per CDR3 protein. Of about 1.5 million distinct CDR3 sequences listed, 35% to 45% were seen once; the top ten hold just over 4%. The sequencing sample was made of blood. Receptors originate from a young woman in good health. CDR3s include the opening cysteine and the closing phenylalanine or tryptophan. Each record gives: clone size, J gene, V gene, D gene, CDR3 protein, CDR3 DNA. A D gene is named only where the DNA matches it firmly. Clone size is not always given. Where it is, it says once, few, many or a class for expanded clones.

NA,TRBJ2-5,TRBV20-1,NA,CSASMQQETQYF,TGCAGTGCCAGTATGCAGCAAGAGACCCAGTACTTC
NA,TRBJ2-1,TRBV20-1,NA,CSGGRGSGNEQFF,TGCAGTGGGGGGCGGGGTAGCGGGAATGAGCAGTTCTTC
NA,TRBJ2-5,TRBV7-2,TRBD2,CASSLQGIAGGGQYF,TGTGCCAGCAGCCTCCAAGGAATAGCGGGAGGCGGGCAGTACTTC
once,TRBJ2-3,TRBV11-2,TRBD2,CASSWSSGSHGTDTQYF,TGTGCCAGCAGCTGGAGTAGCGGGAGTCATGGCACAGATACGCAGTATTTT
NA,TRBJ2-3,TRBV4-3,TRBD2,CASSQEPTSGSDTQYF,TGCGCCAGCAGCCAAGAACCCACTAGCGGGAGTGATACGCAGTATTTT
NA,TRBJ2-5,TRBV7-9,NA,CASSLAQTRDIGGETQYF,TGTGCCAGCAGCTTAGCGCAGACACGGGACATTGGGGGAGAGACCCAGTACTTC
few,TRBJ2-7,TRBV28,NA,CASSLPQADYEQYF,TGTGCCAGCAGTCTCCCGCAAGCGGACTACGAGCAGTACTTC
few,TRBJ2-7,TRBV7-9,NA,CASSFFQGNYEQYF,TGTGCCAGCAGCTTTTTCCAGGGAAACTACGAGCAGTACTTC
many,TRBJ1-2,TRBV28,NA,CASSLPTGNYGYTF,TGTGCCAGCAGCCTCCCGACGGGAAACTATGGCTACACCTTC
NA,TRBJ2-1,TRBV10-1,NA,CASSAQPDRNGQFF,TGCGCCAGCAGTGCCCAGCCGGATCGCAATGGGCAGTTCTTC
few,TRBJ2-3,TRBV12-3/TRBV12-4,TRBD2,CASSVYPSGGGADTQYF,TGTGCCAGCAGTGTCTATCCAAGCGGGGGGGGCGCAGATACGCAGTATTTT
few,TRBJ2-2,TRBV12-3/TRBV12-4,NA,CASSSRYTGELFF,TGTGCCAGCAGCTCTAGATACACCGGGGAGCTGTTTTTT
few,TRBJ2-1,TRBV6-2/TRBV6-3,NA,CASVTLGVGEQFF,TGTGCCAGCGTAACCCTCGGGGTTGGTGAGCAGTTCTTC
many,TRBJ2-3,TRBV11-2,NA,CASSSPSDTQYF,TGTGCCAGCAGCTCGCCTTCAGATACGCAGTATTTT
NA,TRBJ1-2,TRBV2,NA,CASSWTASYGYTF,TGTGCCAGCAGCTGGACGGCGAGCTATGGCTACACCTTC
NA,TRBJ1-2,TRBV15,NA,CATSRDRGRGTSNYGYTF,TGTGCCACTAGCAGAGATCGGGGCAGGGGTACATCTAACTATGGCTACACCTTC
few,TRBJ1-2,TRBV27,NA,CASSFHGEDYGYTF,TGTGCCAGCAGTTTCCACGGAGAGGACTATGGCTACACCTTC
NA,TRBJ1-2,TRBV12-3/TRBV12-4,TRBD1,CASSLGDSRAGYGYTF,TGTGCCAGCAGTTTAGGGGACAGTCGGGCCGGCTATGGCTACACCTTC
NA,TRBJ1-5,TRBV7-8,NA,CASSLDRTIQGVQPQHF,TGTGCCAGCAGCTTAGACCGGACCATACAGGGAGTACAGCCCCAGCATTTT
few,TRBJ2-1,TRBV14,TRBD2,CASSPLTSGPDEQFF,TGTGCCAGCAGCCCACTTACTAGCGGGCCCGATGAGCAGTTCTTC
NA,TRBJ1-2,TRBV12-3/TRBV12-4,TRBD1,CASRRQGRNGYTF,TGTGCCAGCAGGAGACAGGGCCGGAACGGCTACACCTTC
NA,TRBJ2-5,TRBV4-2,NA,CASSQWDIGHEQYF,TGTGCCAGCAGCCAATGGGACATCGGCCATGAGCAGTACTTC
NA,TRBJ2-7,TRBV7-2,NA,CASSLEWSVAYEQYF,TGTGCCAGCAGCTTAGAGTGGTCGGTCGCCTACGAGCAGTACTTC
NA,TRBJ2-3,TRBV11-2,NA,CASSPAGASDTQYF,TGTGCCAGCAGCCCAGCAGGGGCGTCAGATACGCAGTATTTT
NA,TRBJ1-2,TRBV14,NA,CASSQVHQGNRNYGYTF,TGTGCCAGCAGCCAAGTACACCAGGGGAACCGTAACTATGGCTACACCTTC
NA,TRBJ1-4,TRBV15,NA,CATSRDAPNRDRREKLFF,TGTGCCACCAGCAGAGATGCCCCCAACAGGGATAGGAGGGAAAAACTGTTTTTT